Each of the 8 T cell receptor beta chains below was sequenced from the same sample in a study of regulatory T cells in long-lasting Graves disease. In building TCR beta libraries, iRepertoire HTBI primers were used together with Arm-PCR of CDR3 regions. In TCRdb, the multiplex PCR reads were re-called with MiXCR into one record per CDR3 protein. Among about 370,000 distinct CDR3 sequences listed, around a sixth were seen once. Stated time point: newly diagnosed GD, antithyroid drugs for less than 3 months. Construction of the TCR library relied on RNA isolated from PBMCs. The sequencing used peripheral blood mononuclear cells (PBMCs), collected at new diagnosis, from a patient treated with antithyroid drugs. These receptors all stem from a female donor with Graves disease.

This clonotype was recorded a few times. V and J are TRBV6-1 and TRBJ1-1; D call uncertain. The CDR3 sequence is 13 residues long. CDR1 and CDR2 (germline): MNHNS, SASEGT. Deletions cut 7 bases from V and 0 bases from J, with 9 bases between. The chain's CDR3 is CASTKRMNTEAFF. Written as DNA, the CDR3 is TGTGCCAGCACCAAGAGGATGAACACTGAAGCTTTCTTT.

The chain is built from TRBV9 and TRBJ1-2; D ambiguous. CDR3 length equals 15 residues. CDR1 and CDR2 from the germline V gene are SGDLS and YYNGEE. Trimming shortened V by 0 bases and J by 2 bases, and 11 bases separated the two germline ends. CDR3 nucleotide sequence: TGTGCCAGCAGCGTAGCCGGGGAAGCCAACTATGGCTACACCTTC. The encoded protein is CASSVAGEANYGYTF.

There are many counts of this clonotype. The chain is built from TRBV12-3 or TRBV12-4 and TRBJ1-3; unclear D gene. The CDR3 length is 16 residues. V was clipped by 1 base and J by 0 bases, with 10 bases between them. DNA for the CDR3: TGTGCCAGCAGTTTAGTTGTCTTCAACTCTGGAAACACCATATATTTT. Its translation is CASSLVVFNSGNTIYF.

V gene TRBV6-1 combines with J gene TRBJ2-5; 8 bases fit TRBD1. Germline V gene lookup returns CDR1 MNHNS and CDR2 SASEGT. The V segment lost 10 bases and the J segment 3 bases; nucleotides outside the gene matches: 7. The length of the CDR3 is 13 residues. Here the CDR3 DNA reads TGTGCCATCGACAGGGGAAGTGAAGAGACCCAGTACTTC. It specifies CAIDRGSEETQYF.

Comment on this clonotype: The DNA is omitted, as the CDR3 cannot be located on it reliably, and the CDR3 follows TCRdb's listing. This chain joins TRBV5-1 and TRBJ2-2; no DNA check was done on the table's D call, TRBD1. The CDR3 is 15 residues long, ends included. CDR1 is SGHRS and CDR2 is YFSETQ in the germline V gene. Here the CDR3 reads CASSFGTGSTGEPFF.

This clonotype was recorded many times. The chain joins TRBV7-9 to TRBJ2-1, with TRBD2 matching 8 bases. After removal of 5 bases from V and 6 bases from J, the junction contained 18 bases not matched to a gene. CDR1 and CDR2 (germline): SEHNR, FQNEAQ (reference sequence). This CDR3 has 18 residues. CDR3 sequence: CASSPILVGGLAGNEQFF. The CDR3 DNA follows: TGTGCCAGCAGCCCCATCCTTGTGGGAGGACTAGCCGGCAATGAGCAGTTCTTC.

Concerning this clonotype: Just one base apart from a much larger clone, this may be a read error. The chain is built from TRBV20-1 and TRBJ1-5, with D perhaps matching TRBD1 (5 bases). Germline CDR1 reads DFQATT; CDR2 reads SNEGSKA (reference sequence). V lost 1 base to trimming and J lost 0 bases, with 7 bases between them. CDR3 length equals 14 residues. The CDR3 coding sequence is TGCAGTGCTAGAGGGGGGTCTAGCAATCAGCCCCAGCATTTT. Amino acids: CSARGGSSNQPQHF.

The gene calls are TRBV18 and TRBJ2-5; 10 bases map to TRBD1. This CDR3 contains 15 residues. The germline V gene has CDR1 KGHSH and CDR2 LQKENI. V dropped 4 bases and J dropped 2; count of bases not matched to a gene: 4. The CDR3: CASSRQGARQETQYF. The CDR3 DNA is TGTGCCAGCTCACGACAGGGGGCGCGGCAAGAGACCCAGTACTTC.